This T cell receptor beta chain was sequenced in a study of T-cell memory formation after mild COVID-19. This clonotype has more than one count but fewer than ten. The CDR3 is made up of 12 amino acids. The V end was cut by 6 bases, the J end by 3 bases, with 6 bases between. TCRdb reprocessed the 5' RACE reads with MiXCR, giving one entry per CDR3 protein. The sample records some 300,000 distinct CDR3 sequences, approximately 22% being singletons. The V call is TRBV12-3 or TRBV12-4, the J call TRBJ2-1, with D unresolved. The sample consisted of PBMCs or a T cell subset sorted from them (not recorded which). The clonotype originates from a man aged 18 to 29 who had mild COVID-19 (a few samples of this study predate the infection). Cell type and time point are not known. The CDR3: CASRLSYNEQFF. CDR3 in DNA: TGTGCCAGCAGATTGAGCTACAATGAGCAGTTCTTC.